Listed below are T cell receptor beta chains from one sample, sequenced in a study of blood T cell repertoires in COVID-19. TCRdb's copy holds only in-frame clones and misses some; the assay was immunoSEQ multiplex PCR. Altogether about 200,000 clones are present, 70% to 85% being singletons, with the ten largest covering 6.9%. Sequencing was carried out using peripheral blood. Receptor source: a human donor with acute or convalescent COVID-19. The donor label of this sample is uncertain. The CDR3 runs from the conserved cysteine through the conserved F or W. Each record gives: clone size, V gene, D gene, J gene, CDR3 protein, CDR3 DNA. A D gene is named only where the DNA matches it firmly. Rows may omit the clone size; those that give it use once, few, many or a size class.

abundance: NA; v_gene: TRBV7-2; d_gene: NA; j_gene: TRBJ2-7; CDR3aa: CASSLEAGSKSEQYF; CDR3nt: TGTGCCAGCAGCTTAGAGGCAGGGTCTAAATCCGAGCAGTACTTC
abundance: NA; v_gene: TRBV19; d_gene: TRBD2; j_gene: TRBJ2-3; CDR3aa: CASQGTTLPDTQYF; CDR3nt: TGTGCCAGCCAAGGGACTACACTGCCAGATACGCAGTATTTT
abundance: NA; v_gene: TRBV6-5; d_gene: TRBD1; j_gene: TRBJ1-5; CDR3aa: CASTRTGPGQPQHF; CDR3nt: TGTGCCAGCACCCGGACAGGCCCGGGGCAGCCCCAGCATTTT
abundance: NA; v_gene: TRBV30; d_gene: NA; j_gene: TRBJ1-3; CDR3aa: CAWDQGNTIYF; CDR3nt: TGTGCCTGGGACCAGGGAAACACCATATATTTT
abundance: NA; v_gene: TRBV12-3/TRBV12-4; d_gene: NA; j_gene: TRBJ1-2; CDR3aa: CASSVGQFYGYTF; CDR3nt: TGTGCCAGCAGTGTTGGACAGTTCTATGGCTACACCTTC
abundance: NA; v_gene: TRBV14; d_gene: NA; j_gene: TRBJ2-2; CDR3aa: CASSYGGNTGELFF; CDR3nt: TGTGCCAGCAGCTACGGGGGGAACACCGGGGAGCTGTTTTTT
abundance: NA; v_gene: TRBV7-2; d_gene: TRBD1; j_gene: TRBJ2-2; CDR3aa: CASSFRTGRGTGELFF; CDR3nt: TGTGCCAGCAGCTTCAGGACAGGGCGAGGGACCGGGGAGCTGTTTTTT
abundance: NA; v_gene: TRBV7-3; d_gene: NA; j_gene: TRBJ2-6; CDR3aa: CASSKQGSGANVLTF; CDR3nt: TGTGCCAGCAGCAAACAGGGTTCTGGGGCCAACGTCCTGACTTTC
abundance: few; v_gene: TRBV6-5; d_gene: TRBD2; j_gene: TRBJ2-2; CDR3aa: CASSYSSGRYTGELFF; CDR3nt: TGTGCCAGCAGTTACTCTAGCGGGAGATACACCGGGGAGCTGTTTTTT
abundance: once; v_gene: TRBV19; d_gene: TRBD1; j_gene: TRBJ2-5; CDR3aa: CASSPPGGETQYF; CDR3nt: TGTGCCAGTAGTCCTCCAGGGGGCGAGACCCAGTACTTC
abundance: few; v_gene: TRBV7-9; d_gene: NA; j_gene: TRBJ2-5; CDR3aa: CASSPAFYETQYF; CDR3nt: TGTGCCAGCAGCCCAGCGTTCTATGAGACCCAGTACTTC
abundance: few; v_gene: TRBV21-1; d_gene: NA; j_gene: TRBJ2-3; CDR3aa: CASSPGTDTQYF; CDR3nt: TGTGCCAGCAGCCCAGGGACAGATACGCAGTATTTT
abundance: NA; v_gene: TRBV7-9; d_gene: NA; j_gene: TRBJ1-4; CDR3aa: CASSLAPDLEKLFF; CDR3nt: TGTGCCAGCAGCTTAGCGCCAGATCTGGAAAAACTGTTTTTT
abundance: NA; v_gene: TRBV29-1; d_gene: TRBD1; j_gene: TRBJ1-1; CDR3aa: CSGRQGDTEAFF; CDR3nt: TGCAGCGGCCGACAGGGAGACACTGAAGCTTTCTTT
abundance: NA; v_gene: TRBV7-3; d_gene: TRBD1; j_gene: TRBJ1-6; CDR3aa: CASSSDRASPLHF; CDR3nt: TGTGCCAGCAGCTCAGACAGGGCGTCACCCCTCCACTTT
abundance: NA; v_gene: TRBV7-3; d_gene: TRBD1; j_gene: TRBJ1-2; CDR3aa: CASSPQPGGNYGYTF; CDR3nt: TGTGCCAGCAGCCCCCAACCAGGGGGTAACTATGGCTACACCTTC
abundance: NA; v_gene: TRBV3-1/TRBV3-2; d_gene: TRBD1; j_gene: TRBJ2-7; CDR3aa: CASSPGTVGSYEQYF; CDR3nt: TGTGCCAGCAGCCCCGGGACAGTCGGATCCTACGAGCAGTACTTC
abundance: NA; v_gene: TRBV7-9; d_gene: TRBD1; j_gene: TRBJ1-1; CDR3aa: CASSPRQGTNTEAFF; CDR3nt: TGTGCCAGCAGCCCGAGACAGGGGACGAACACTGAAGCTTTCTTT
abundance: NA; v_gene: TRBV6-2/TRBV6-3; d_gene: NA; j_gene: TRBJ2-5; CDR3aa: CASSYGGAQGETQYF; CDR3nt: TGTGCCAGCAGTTACGGTGGAGCACAAGGAGAGACCCAGTACTTC
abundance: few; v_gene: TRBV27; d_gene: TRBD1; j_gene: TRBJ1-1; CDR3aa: CASRLTGGPEAFF; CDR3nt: TGTGCCAGCAGGCTTACAGGGGGCCCTGAAGCTTTCTTT
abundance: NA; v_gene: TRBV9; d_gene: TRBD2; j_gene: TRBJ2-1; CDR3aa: CASSVGWREEQFF; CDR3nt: TGTGCCAGCAGCGTAGGATGGCGGGAGGAGCAGTTCTTC
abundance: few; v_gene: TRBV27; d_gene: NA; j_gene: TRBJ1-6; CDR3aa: CASSLRSGIHPLHF; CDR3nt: TGTGCCAGCAGTTTAAGGTCAGGAATTCACCCCCTCCACTTT
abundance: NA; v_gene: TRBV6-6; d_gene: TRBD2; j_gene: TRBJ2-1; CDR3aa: CASRSGLAGDSEQFF; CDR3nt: TGTGCCAGCAGATCAGGACTAGCGGGAGATTCCGAGCAGTTCTTC
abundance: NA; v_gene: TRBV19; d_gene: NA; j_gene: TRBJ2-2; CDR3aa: CASSIDRAGQIGIGELFF; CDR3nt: TGTGCCAGTAGTATAGATCGGGCAGGGCAAATTGGGATCGGGGAGCTGTTTTTT
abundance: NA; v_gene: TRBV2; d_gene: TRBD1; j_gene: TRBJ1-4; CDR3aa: CASSEDRVNEKLFF; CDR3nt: TGTGCCAGCAGTGAGGACAGGGTGAATGAAAAACTGTTTTTT
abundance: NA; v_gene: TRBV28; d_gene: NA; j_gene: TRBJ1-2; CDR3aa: CASSLGGTDYGYTF; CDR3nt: TGTGCCAGCAGTTTGGGGGGGACGGACTATGGCTACACCTTC
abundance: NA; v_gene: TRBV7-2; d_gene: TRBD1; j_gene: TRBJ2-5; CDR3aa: CASSSGQRETQYF; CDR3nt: TGTGCCAGCAGCTCGGGACAGCGGGAGACCCAGTACTTC
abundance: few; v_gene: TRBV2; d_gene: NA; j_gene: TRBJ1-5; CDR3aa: CASSELRGDQPQHF; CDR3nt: TGTGCCAGCAGTGAACTGCGAGGAGATCAGCCCCAGCATTTT
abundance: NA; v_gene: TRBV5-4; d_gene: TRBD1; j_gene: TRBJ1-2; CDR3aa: CASSRQTGALSGYTF; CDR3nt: TGTGCCAGCAGCAGACAGACAGGGGCTCTTTCTGGCTACACCTTC
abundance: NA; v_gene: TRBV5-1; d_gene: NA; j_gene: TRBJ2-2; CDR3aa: CASSLGERASGELFF; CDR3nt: TGCGCCAGCAGCTTGGGGGAGAGGGCCTCCGGGGAGCTGTTTTTT
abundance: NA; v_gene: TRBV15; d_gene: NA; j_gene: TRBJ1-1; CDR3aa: CATSREDRGTEAFF; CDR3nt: TGTGCCACCAGCAGAGAGGACCGGGGGACTGAAGCTTTCTTT
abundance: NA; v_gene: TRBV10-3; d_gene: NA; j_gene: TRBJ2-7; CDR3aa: CAILGSSHEQYF; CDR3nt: TGTGCCATCCTCGGGTCCAGCCACGAGCAGTACTTC
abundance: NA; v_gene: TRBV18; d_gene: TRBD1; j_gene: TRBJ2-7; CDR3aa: CASSPQGQGAYEQYF; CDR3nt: TGTGCCAGCTCACCACAGGGACAGGGGGCCTACGAGCAGTACTTC
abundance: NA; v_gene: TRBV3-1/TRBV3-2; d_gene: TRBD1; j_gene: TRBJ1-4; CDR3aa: CASSVQGNTNEKLFF; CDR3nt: TGTGCCAGCAGCGTACAGGGGAACACTAATGAAAAACTGTTTTTT
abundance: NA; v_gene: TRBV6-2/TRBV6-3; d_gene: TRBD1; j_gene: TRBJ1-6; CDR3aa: CASSYTPGQDSPNSPLHF; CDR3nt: TGTGCCAGCAGTTACACGCCGGGACAGGATAGCCCCAATTCACCCCTCCACTTT
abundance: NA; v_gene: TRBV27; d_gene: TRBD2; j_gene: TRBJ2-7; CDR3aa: CASSLEGGRPPYEQYF; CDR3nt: TGTGCCAGCAGTTTAGAGGGCGGGAGACCCCCCTACGAGCAGTACTTC
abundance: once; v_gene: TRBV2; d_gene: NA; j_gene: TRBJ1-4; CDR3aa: CASSVAGAEKLFF; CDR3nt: TGTGCCAGCAGTGTGGCAGGGGCAGAAAAACTGTTTTTT
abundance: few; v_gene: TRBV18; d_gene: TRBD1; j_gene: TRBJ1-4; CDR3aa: CASSLSGTDNEKLFF; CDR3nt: TGTGCCAGCTCCCTTTCCGGGACAGATAATGAAAAACTGTTTTTT
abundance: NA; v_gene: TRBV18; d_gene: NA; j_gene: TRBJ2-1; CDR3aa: CASSPTHQSLYNEQFF; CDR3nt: TGTGCCAGCTCACCGACTCACCAAAGCCTCTACAATGAGCAGTTCTTC
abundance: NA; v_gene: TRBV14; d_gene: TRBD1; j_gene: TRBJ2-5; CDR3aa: CASSQDLGRGRETQYF; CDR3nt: TGTGCCAGCAGCCAAGATCTGGGCAGGGGGCGGGAGACCCAGTACTTC
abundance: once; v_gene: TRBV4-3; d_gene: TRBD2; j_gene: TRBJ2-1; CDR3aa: CASSTQFAGAYNEQFF; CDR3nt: TGCGCCAGCAGCACCCAGTTTGCGGGAGCCTACAATGAGCAGTTCTTC
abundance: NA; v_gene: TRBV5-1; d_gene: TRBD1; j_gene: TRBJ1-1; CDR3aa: CASSLGVRGPDEAFF; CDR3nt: TGCGCCAGCAGCTTGGGCGTCAGGGGGCCGGATGAAGCTTTCTTT
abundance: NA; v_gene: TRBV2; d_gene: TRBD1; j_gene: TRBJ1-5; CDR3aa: CASSKGQGVQPQHF; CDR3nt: TGTGCCAGCAGTAAGGGACAGGGGGTTCAGCCCCAGCATTTT
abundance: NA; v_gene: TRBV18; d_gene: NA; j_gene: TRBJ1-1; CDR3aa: CASSPSRAEAFF; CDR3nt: TGTGCCAGCTCACCCTCACGGGCTGAAGCTTTCTTT
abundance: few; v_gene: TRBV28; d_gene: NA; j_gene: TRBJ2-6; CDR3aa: CASSLRSPGANVLTF; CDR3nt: TGTGCCAGCAGTTTGCGCTCCCCTGGGGCCAACGTCCTGACTTTC
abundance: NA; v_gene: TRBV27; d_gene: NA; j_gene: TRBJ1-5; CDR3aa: CASSSSRFNQPQHF; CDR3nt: TGTGCCAGCAGTTCCTCTAGGTTTAATCAGCCCCAGCATTTT
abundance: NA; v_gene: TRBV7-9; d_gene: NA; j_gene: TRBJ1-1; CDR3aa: CASSLGDRRTEAFF; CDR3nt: TGTGCCAGCAGCTTAGGAGACAGGAGGACTGAAGCTTTCTTT
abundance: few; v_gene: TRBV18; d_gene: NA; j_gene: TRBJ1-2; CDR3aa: CASSTSGGAGYGYTF; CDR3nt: TGTGCCAGCTCTACCTCCGGGGGGGCTGGCTATGGCTACACCTTC
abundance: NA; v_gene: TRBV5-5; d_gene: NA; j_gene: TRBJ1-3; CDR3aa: CASSFRSSGNTIYF; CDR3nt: TGTGCCAGCAGCTTCCGGAGCTCTGGAAACACCATATATTTT
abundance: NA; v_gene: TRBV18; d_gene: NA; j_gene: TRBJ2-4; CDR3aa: CASSPDSTRDIQYF; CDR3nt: TGTGCCAGCTCACCGGACTCCACCCGGGACATTCAGTACTTC